The clone carrying this T cell receptor (beta chain) was observed many times. Via MiXCR, TCRdb re-called the 5' RACE reads, giving one row per CDR3 protein. Here the sample spans about 19,000 distinct CDR3 sequences, less than 5% being singletons. The CDR3 contains 11 residues. The germline V gene has CDR1 SQVTM and CDR2 ANQGSEA. V was clipped by 3 bases and J by 2 bases, with 5 bases between them. This sample stems from a study of early T cells in non-severe SARS-CoV-2 infection. Study-wide background: Unpaired chains resulted from sequencing bulk RNA of unsorted whole blood.

The sample comprised whole blood. The clonotype was recovered from an adult who was a healthcare worker with PCR-confirmed SARS-CoV-2 infection or an uninfected control (not recorded which). V usage is TRBV29-1 and J usage is TRBJ2-7; D unresolved. CDR3 residues: CSVEFAYEQYF. For the CDR3, the DNA is TGCAGCGTTGAGTTTGCCTACGAGCAGTACTTC.